This T cell receptor beta chain is from a study of relationships among human T cell subsets. The CDR3 spans 13 residues. CDR1 is MGHDK and CDR2 is SYGVNS in the germline V gene. Study-wide results and limits: Some CD4+CD8+ double-positive cells may remain after bead sorting. Clones with over 100 reads held over 60% of CD8+ cytotoxic sequences.

From the CD45RA-negative fraction, anti-CD45RO beads picked out CD45RA-RO+ memory T cells. TCR alpha and beta CDR3s were amplified from mRNA by semiquantitative ARM-PCR. Tagged nested gene-specific primers were used first, then communal superprimers amplified exponentially. One entry per CDR3 protein results from TCRdb running MiXCR on the multiplex PCR reads. Of about 9,000 distinct CDR3 sequences in the sample, roughly 54% were seen once. In regard to this clonotype: Its antigen is not identified. A junction boundary mismatches the germline segment, possibly from a read error.

The source material was memory T cells sorted from blood. The genes are TRBV25-1 and TRBJ1-6; 7 bases are a match to TRBD1. The TCR comes from a man aged 35 to 55 in good health. The CDR3 loop is CASMGQSNSPLHF. The DNA for the CDR3 is TGTGCCAGCATGGGACAGAGTAATTCGCCCCTCCACTTT.